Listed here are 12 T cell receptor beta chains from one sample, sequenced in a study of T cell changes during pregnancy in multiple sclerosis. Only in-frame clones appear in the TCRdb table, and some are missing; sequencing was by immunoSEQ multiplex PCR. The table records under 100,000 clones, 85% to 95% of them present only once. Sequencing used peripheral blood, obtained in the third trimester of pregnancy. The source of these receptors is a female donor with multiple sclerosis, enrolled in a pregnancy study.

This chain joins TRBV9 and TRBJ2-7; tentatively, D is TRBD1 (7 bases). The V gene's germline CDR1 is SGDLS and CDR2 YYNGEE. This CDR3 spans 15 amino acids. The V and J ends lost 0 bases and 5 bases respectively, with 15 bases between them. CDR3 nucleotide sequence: TGTGCCAGCAGCGTAGGTAGAGGGGGCGGGGACGAGCAGTACTTC. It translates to CASSVGRGGGDEQYF. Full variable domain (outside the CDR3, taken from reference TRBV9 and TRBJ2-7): DSGVTQTPKHLITATGQRVTLRCSPRSGDLSVYWYQQSLDQGLQFLIQYYNGEERAKGNILERFSAQQFPDLHSELNLSSLELGDSALYFCASSVGRGGGDEQYFGPGTRLTVT.

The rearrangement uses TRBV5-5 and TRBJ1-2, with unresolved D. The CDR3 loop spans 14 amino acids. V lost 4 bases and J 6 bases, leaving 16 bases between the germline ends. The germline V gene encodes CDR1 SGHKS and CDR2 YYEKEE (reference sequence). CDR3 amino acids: CASSRLPADDGYTF. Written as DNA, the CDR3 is TGTGCCAGCAGCAGACTACCTGCAGACGATGGCTACACCTTC.

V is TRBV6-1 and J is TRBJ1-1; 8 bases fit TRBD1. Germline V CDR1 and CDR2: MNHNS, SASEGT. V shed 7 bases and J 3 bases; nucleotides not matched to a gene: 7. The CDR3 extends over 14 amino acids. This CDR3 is CASTVDRAHTEAFF. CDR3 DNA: TGTGCCAGCACTGTGGACAGGGCGCACACTGAAGCTTTCTTT.

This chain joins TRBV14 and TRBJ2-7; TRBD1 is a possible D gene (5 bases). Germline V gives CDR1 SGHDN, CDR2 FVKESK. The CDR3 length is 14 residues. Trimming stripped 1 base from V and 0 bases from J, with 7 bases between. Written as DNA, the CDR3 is TGTGCCAGCAGCCAAGGCAGGGCCTCCTACGAGCAGTACTTC. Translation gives CASSQGRASYEQYF.

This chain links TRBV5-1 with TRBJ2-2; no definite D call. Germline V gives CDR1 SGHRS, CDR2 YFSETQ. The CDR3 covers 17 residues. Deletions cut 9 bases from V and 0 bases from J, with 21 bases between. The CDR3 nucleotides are TGCGCCACCACCCCATATCAAAATACAGCGAACACCGGGGAGCTGTTTTTT. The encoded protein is CATTPYQNTANTGELFF.

The CDR3: CASSEYRAANTEAFF. For the CDR3, the DNA is TGTGCCAGCAGCGAGTACAGGGCCGCGAACACTGAAGCTTTCTTT. The chain recombines TRBV21-1 with TRBJ1-1; TRBD1 is taken as the D call from the table, unchecked against the DNA. TRBV21-1 counts as a pseudogene. The CDR3 sequence is 15 residues long.

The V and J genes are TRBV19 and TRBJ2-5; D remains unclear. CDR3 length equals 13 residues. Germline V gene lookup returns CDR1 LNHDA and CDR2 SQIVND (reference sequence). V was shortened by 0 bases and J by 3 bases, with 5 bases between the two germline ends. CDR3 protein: CASSIDRKETQYF. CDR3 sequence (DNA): TGTGCCAGTAGTATAGACAGGAAAGAGACCCAGTACTTC. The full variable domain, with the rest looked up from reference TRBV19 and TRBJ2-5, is DGGITQSPKYLFRKEGQNVTLSCEQNLNHDAMYWYRQDPGQGLRLIYYSQIVNDFQKGDIAEGYSVSREKKESFPLTVTSAQKNPTAFYLCASSIDRKETQYFGPGTRLLVL.

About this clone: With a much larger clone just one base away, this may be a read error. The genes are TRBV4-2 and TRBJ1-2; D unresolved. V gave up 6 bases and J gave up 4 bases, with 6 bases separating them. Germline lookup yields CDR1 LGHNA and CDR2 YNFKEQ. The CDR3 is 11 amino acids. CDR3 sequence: CASSHSYGYTF. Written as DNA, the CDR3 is TGTGCCAGCAGTCACAGCTATGGCTACACCTTC.

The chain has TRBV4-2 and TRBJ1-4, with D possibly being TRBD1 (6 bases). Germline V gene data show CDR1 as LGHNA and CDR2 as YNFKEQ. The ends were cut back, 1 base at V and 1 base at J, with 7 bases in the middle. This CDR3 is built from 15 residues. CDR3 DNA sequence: TGTGCCAGCAGCCAAGCGGGACAAACTAATGAAAAACTGTTTTTT. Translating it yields CASSQAGQTNEKLFF.

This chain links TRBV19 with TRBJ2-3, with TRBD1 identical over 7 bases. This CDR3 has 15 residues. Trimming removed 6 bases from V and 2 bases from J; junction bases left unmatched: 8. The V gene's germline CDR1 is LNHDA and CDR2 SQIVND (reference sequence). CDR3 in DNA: TGTGCCAGTAGGCCCCCGGGACAGATCACAGATACGCAGTATTTT. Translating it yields CASRPPGQITDTQYF.

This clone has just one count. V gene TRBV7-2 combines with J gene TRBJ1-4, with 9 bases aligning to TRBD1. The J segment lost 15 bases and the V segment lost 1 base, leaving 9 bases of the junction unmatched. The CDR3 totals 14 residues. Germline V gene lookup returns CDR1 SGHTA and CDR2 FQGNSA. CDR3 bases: TGTGCCAGCAGCTTAGGGGGCACAGGACAGGGGTTGTTTTTT. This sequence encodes CASSLGGTGQGLFF.

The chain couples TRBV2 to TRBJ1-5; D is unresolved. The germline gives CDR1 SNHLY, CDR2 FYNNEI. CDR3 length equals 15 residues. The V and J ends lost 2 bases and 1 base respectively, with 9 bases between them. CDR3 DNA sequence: TGTGCCAGCAGTGAACTTGTTATCAGCAATCAGCCCCAGCATTTT. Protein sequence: CASSELVISNQPQHF.